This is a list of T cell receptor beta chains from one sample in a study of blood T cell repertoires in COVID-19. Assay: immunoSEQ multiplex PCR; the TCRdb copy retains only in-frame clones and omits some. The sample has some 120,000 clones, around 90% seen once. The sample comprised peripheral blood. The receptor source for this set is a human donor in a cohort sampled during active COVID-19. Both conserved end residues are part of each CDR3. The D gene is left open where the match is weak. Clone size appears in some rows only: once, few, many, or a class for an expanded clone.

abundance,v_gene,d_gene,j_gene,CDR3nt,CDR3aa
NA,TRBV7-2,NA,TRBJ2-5,TGTGCCAGCAGCCTCGCGCGGACAAAAGGGACCCAGTACTTC,CASSLARTKGTQYF
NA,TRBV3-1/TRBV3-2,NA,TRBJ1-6,TGTGCCAGCAGCCAAGCCAGCGGGAGGAATTCACCCCTCCACTTT,CASSQASGRNSPLHF
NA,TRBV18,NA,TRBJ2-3,TGTGCCAGCTCCCCTATTCGCCACTCGGGAGATACGCAGTATTTT,CASSPIRHSGDTQYF
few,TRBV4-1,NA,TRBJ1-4,TGCGCCAGCAGCCAAGCCGGGGGATCGGAAAAACTGTTTTTT,CASSQAGGSEKLFF
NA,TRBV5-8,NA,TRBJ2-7,TGTGCCAGCCCCACCCTCGAGGCCAGATCCCCCCACGACGAGCAGTACTTC,CASPTLEARSPHDEQYF
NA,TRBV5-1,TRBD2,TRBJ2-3,TGCGCCAGCAGCTCAGGACTAGCACCCACAGATACGCAGTATTTT,CASSSGLAPTDTQYF
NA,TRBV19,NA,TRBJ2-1,TGTGCCAGTAGTTGGGGAGAAGCCTACAATGAGCAGTTCTTC,CASSWGEAYNEQFF
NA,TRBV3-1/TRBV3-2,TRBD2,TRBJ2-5,TGTGCCAGCAGCCAAGTGGGGGGGTTTGGGACCCAAGAGACCCAGTACTTC,CASSQVGGFGTQETQYF
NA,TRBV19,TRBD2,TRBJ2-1,TGTGCCAGTAGTAAGGCTAGCGGGAGAAGGGATGAGCAGTTCTTC,CASSKASGRRDEQFF
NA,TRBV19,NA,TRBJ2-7,TGTGCCAGCTCCTCGGAGGACGAGGAGAGCTACGAGCAGTACTTC,CASSSEDEESYEQYF
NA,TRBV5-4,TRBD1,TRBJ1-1,TGTGCCAGCAGCTTGGTGGGACAGGGCGGCACTGAAGCTTTCTTT,CASSLVGQGGTEAFF
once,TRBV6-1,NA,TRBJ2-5,TGTGCCAGCAGTGAAGCTAGGACTGGATGGGGTACCGACAAAGAGACCCAGTACTTC,CASSEARTGWGTDKETQYF
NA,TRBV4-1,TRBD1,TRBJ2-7,TGCGCCAGCAGCCAAACCGACAGGGGCGGTAGGGGGCAGTACTTC,CASSQTDRGGRGQYF
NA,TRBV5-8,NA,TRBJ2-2,TGTGCCAGCAGCCTCCCGGGGTTAGGGGAGCTGTTTTTT,CASSLPGLGELFF
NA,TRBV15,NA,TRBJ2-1,TGTGCCACCAGCAAAGCCGGGTGGCGGGATGAGCAGTTCTTC,CATSKAGWRDEQFF
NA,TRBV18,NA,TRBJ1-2,TGTGCCAGCTCACTAGGAGAACAGGAGTCTAACTATGGCTACACCTTC,CASSLGEQESNYGYTF
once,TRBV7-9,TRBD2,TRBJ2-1,TGTGCCACCCTAGCGGATGGCTCCTACAATGAGCAGTTCTTC,CATLADGSYNEQFF
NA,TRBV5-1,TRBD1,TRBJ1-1,TGCGCCAGCAGCTCCCCCCGGACAGGGGGCGGTAGGGCTGAAGCTTTCTTT,CASSSPRTGGGRAEAFF
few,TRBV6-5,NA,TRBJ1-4,TGTGCCAGCAGTCCACAGGCCTTCAATGAAAAACTGTTTTTT,CASSPQAFNEKLFF
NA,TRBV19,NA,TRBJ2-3,TGTGCCAGTAGTATCGGGGCGGGACCCACAGATACGCAGTATTTT,CASSIGAGPTDTQYF
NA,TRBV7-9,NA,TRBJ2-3,TGTGCCAGCAGCATCAGGGGCGCCTCAGATACGCAGTATTTT,CASSIRGASDTQYF
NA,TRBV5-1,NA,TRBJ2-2,TGCGCCAGCAGCTCGACAGCCCCGAACACCGGGGAGCTGTTTTTT,CASSSTAPNTGELFF
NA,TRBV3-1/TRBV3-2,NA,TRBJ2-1,TGTGCCAGCAGCTCCCGGGGTGCCTACAATGAGCAGTTCTTC,CASSSRGAYNEQFF
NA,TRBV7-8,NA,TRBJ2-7,TGTGCCAGCAGCCTCGCCGCGAGGAACGGTTACTACGAGCAGTACTTC,CASSLAARNGYYEQYF
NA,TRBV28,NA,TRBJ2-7,TGTGCCAGCACCCTCTATAGCTACGAGCAGTACTTC,CASTLYSYEQYF
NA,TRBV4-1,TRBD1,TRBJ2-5,TGCGCCAGCAGCCCCATACCGGGACAGACCTACCAAGAGACCCAGTACTTC,CASSPIPGQTYQETQYF
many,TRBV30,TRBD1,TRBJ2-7,TGTGCCTGGAGCCCGGACAGGGATTGGAACCACGAGCAGTACTTC,CAWSPDRDWNHEQYF
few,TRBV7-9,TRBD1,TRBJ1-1,TGTGCCAGCAGCTCGGACAGGACCCTAATGAACACTGAAGCTTTCTTT,CASSSDRTLMNTEAFF
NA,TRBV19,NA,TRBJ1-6,TGTGCGATCGGGGGCTCCTATAATTCACCCCTCCACTTT,CAIGGSYNSPLHF
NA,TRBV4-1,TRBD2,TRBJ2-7,TGCGCCAGCTCCAAAACTGGGGCCGCGCGGGGACTAGCGGGAGTACCGGGCTACGAGCAGTACTTC,CASSKTGAARGLAGVPGYEQYF
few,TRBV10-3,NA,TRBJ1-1,TGTGCCATCAGTGAGTCAGGAGGGGACACTGAAGCTTTCTTT,CAISESGGDTEAFF
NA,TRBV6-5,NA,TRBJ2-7,TGTGCGGCGGGCGGAAACTACGAGCAGTACTTC,CAAGGNYEQYF
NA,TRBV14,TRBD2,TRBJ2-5,TGTGCCAGCAGCACTCGGACTAGCGGGAGAGTCCAAGAGACCCAGTACTTC,CASSTRTSGRVQETQYF
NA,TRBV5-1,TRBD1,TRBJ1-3,TGCGCCAGCAGCCGACAGGGGGTTATCTCTGGAAACACCATATATTTT,CASSRQGVISGNTIYF
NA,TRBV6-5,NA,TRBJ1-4,TGTGCCAGCAGTTACTCGGGCAGGGAAAATGAAAAACTGTTTTTT,CASSYSGRENEKLFF
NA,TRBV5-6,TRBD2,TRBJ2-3,TGTGCCAGCCTAACTAGCGGGGGGGCCGTAGATACGCAGTATTTT,CASLTSGGAVDTQYF
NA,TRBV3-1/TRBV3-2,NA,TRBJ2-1,TGTGCCAGCAGCCCCCCGGGAGTTCCCTCGAGCTCCTACAATGAGCAGTTCTTC,CASSPPGVPSSSYNEQFF
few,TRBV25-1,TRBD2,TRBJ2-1,TGTGCCAGCAGTGAATCTTATCGACTAGCGAGTGACAATGAGCAGTTCTTC,CASSESYRLASDNEQFF
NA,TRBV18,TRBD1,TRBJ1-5,TGTGCCAGCTCACAAAGACAGGGGAGTTTACAGCCCCAGCATTTT,CASSQRQGSLQPQHF
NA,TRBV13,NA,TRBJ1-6,TGTGCCAGCAGCTTAGAGGGAGGAGGTAATTCACCCCTCCACTTT,CASSLEGGGNSPLHF
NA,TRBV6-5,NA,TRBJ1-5,TGTGCCAGCAGCGGGACCGGAGGGAGTCAGCCCCAGCATTTT,CASSGTGGSQPQHF
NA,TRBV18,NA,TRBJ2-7,TGTGCCAGCTCACACAGGGACGTGACCTACGAGCAGTACTTC,CASSHRDVTYEQYF
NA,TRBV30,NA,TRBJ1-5,TGTGCCTGGGGAAGGCAGGGAAGCAATCAGCCCCAGCATTTT,CAWGRQGSNQPQHF
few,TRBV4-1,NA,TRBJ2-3,TGCGCCAGCAGCCAAGGGAGGATAGGCACAGATACGCAGTATTTT,CASSQGRIGTDTQYF
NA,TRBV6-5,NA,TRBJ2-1,TGTGCCAGCAGTTACTCATCGCAGGGTGAGCAGTTCTTC,CASSYSSQGEQFF
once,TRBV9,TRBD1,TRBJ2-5,TGTGCCAGCAGCGGGGGACAGGTCCAAGAGACCCAGTACTTC,CASSGGQVQETQYF
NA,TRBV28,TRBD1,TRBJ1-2,TGTGCCAGCAGTTTAGTTTCCCGACAGGGGGCTGGCTACACCTTC,CASSLVSRQGAGYTF
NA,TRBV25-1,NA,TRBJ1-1,TGTGCCAGCAGTGGCCCAGGAACTGAAGCTTTCTTT,CASSGPGTEAFF
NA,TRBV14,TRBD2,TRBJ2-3,TGTGCCAGCAGCTTTGGGACTACGAATACGCAGTATTTT,CASSFGTTNTQYF
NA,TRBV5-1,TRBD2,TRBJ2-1,TGCGCCAGCAGCGTCGGTCCTAGCGGGGGATCCTACAATGAGCAGTTCTTC,CASSVGPSGGSYNEQFF
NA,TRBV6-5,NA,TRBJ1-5,TGTGCCAGCACCCCCGGCGGTGCCAATCAGCCCCAGCATTTT,CASTPGGANQPQHF
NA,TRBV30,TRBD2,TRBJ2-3,TGTGCCTGGAGTCGTAGCGGGGGGGCCACAGATACGCAGTATTTT,CAWSRSGGATDTQYF